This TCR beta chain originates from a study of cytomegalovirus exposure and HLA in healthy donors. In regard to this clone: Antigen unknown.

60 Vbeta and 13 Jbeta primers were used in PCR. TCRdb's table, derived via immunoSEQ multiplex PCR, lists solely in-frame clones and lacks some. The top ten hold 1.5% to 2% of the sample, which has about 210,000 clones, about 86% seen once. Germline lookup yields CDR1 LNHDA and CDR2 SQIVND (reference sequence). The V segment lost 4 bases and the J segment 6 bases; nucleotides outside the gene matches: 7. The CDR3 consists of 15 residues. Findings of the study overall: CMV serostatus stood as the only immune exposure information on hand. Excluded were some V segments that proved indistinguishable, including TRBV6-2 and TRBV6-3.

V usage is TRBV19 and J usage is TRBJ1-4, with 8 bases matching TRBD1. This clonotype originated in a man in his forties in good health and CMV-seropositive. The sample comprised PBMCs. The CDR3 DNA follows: TGTGCCAGTAGTACCCGACAGGGGACTTATGAAAAACTGTTTTTT. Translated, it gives CASSTRQGTYEKLFF. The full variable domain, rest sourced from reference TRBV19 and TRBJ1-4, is DGGITQSPKYLFRKEGQNVTLSCEQNLNHDAMYWYRQDPGQGLRLIYYSQIVNDFQKGDIAEGYSVSREKKESFPLTVTSAQKNPTAFYLCASSTRQGTYEKLFFGSGTQLSVL.